These 9 T cell receptor beta chains were sequenced from one sample in a study of shared clonotypes between healthy human individuals. TCRdb's table, derived via immunoSEQ multiplex PCR, lists solely in-frame clones and lacks some. The table records under 1,900,000 clones, roughly 98.5% of them present only once. The sequenced sample was naive CD4+ T cells sorted from blood. The subset denotes: CD45RA+ positively selected. The receptor set was obtained from a man aged 25-45 years in good health.

This chain connects TRBV11-3 to TRBJ2-1, with D perhaps matching TRBD1 (9 bases). This CDR3 has 17 residues. Germline CDR1 reads SGHNT; CDR2 reads YENEEA. Trimming took 3 bases from V and 8 from J, leaving 23 bases between them. As DNA, the CDR3 is TGTGCCAGCAGCTTCGGGAGGGGGGACAGGGTTATCTATGAGCAGTTCTTC. Its protein product is CASSFGRGDRVIYEQFF.

The rearrangement uses TRBV6-5 and TRBJ1-1; D is undetermined. The CDR3 length is 13 residues. Deletions cut 8 bases from V and 3 bases from J, with 13 bases between. CDR1 and CDR2 (germline): MNHEY, SVGAGI. This CDR3 is CASGSPPHTEAFF. The CDR3 DNA sequence: TGTGCCAGCGGGTCCCCGCCGCACACTGAAGCTTTCTTT.

The chain carries TRBV29-1 and TRBJ2-7; D might be TRBD2 (6 bases). Trimming cost V 4 bases and J 4 bases, with 14 bases left between them. In germline, CDR1 is SQVTM, CDR2 ANQGSEA. The CDR3 is 13 residues long. Here the CDR3 DNA reads TGCAGCGTTGTCCGCGGGAAAAAGTACGAGCAGTACTTC. Its translation: CSVVRGKKYEQYF.

The chain combines TRBV10-1 with TRBJ2-5; D might be TRBD1 or TRBD2, each matching 5 bases. Trimming cost V 7 bases and J 3 bases, with 12 bases left between them. The CDR3 is 13 residues long. Per germline, CDR1 WNHNN and CDR2 SYGVQD (reference sequence). For the CDR3, the DNA is TGCGCCAGCAAGACCGGGACCAAAGAGACCCAGTACTTC. Amino acid sequence: CASKTGTKETQYF.

V and J are TRBV6-6 and TRBJ2-7, with 12 nucleotides matching TRBD1. Germline lookup yields CDR1 MNHNY and CDR2 SVGAGI (reference sequence). The J segment lost 5 bases and the V segment lost 2 bases, leaving 4 bases of the junction unmatched. This CDR3 is 15 amino acids long. CDR3 bases: TGTGCCAGCAGTTACGGTGGGACAGGGGGCGACGAGCAGTACTTC. Amino acids: CASSYGGTGGDEQYF.

As to this clone: The same CDR3 also results from other DNA sequences found in this sample. The rearrangement links TRBV18 to TRBJ2-2; unclear D gene. Germline CDR1 and CDR2: KGHSH and LQKENI. The CDR3 loop spans 15 amino acids. V lost 2 bases, J lost 1 base, and 8 bases lay in between. The CDR3 DNA reads as TGTGCCAGCTCACCATTGCCCGGGAACACCGGGGAGCTGTTTTTT. As protein: CASSPLPGNTGELFF.

As DNA, the CDR3 is TGTGCCAGCAGCGTCAGAAGAGCTAGCGGGAGCAATGAGCAGTTCTTC. Its translation: CASSVRRASGSNEQFF. The chain links TRBV9 to TRBJ2-1; the match to TRBD2 covers 10 bases. With V trimmed by 2 bases and J by 6 bases, 8 bases remained unmatched. Germline CDR1 reads SGDLS; CDR2 reads YYNGEE. The CDR3 is made up of 16 amino acids.

The chain recombines TRBV7-9 with TRBJ2-7; 9 bases match TRBD2. CDR1 is SEHNR, CDR2 FQNEAQ, per germline (reference sequence). The CDR3 is made up of 14 amino acids. Losses at the gene ends were 5 bases for V and 2 bases for J; bases not matched to a gene: 4. This CDR3 is CASSLSGGPYEQYF. DNA for the CDR3: TGTGCCAGCAGCCTTAGCGGGGGACCCTACGAGCAGTACTTC.

The V gene is TRBV6-5, the J gene TRBJ2-5; TRBD1 agrees at 7 bases. The CDR3 covers 15 residues. The V segment lost 5 bases and the J segment 2 bases; nucleotides outside the gene matches: 8. Germline V gives CDR1 MNHEY, CDR2 SVGAGI. The CDR3 nucleotides read TGTGCCAGCAGTACACAGGGGAGAGGTCAAGAGACCCAGTACTTC. Translating gives CASSTQGRGQETQYF.